This is a list of T cell receptor beta chains from one sample in a study of cytomegalovirus exposure and HLA in healthy donors. The table came from immunoSEQ multiplex PCR; TCRdb's copy has only in-frame clones and leaves some out. The repertoire includes approximately 190,000 clones, more than 75% of them detected once, and roughly 0.73% sits in the top ten. The sequencing sample was made of PBMCs. Receptor source: a woman under 30 in good health and CMV-seronegative. Both conserved end residues are part of each CDR3. A D gene is named only where the DNA matches it firmly. Expanded clones are given a class, and other clones once, few, many or no size at all.

TGTGCCAGCAGTGAACGGGATGGAGCTTTCTTT	CASSERDGAFF	TRBV2	TRBJ1-1	NA	few
TGCGCCAGCAGCGTAGGAGGACAGACTTACAATGAGCAGTTCTTC	CASSVGGQTYNEQFF	TRBV4-1	TRBJ2-1	NA	NA
TGTGCCAGCAGTCAGAGGGGGATGGGTAATGAAAAACTGTTTTTT	CASSQRGMGNEKLFF	TRBV27	TRBJ1-4	NA	NA
TGTGCCAGCAACACCGGGACAGTTTACAATGAGCAGTTCTTC	CASNTGTVYNEQFF	TRBV27	TRBJ2-1	TRBD1	NA
TGTGCCTGGGCAGGATCCGGGACTCAGTACTTC	CAWAGSGTQYF	TRBV30	TRBJ2-7	NA	NA
TGTGCCAGCAGCTTTGGGCGACAGGGTAACACTGAAGCTTTCTTT	CASSFGRQGNTEAFF	TRBV7-9	TRBJ1-1	TRBD1	NA
TGCAGTGCTCGACATATCAATGAGCAGTTCTTC	CSARHINEQFF	TRBV20-1	TRBJ2-1	NA	NA
TGTGCCAGCAGCTCGATGGGACTAGCGGGGGTATTATTGGGAGATACGCAGTATTTT	CASSSMGLAGVLLGDTQYF	TRBV5-4	TRBJ2-3	TRBD2	NA
TGTGCCAGTAGAGTGCTGGTTGGCCCTTATGAAGCTTTCTTT	CASRVLVGPYEAFF	TRBV19	TRBJ1-1	NA	NA
TGTGCCAGCAAAAGCTCCCGCACAAGCGCCGGGGAGCTGTTTTTT	CASKSSRTSAGELFF	TRBV2	TRBJ2-2	NA	once
TGCGCCAGCAGCTCACCGGGACAGGGGGCCTACGAGCAGTACTTC	CASSSPGQGAYEQYF	TRBV5-1	TRBJ2-7	TRBD1	once
TGTGCCAGCAGTTTGATCGGGACTAGCGGCCACGAGCAGTACTTC	CASSLIGTSGHEQYF	TRBV27	TRBJ2-7	TRBD2	NA
TGTGCCAGCAGTGAAGCCCCGGCTAGCGGGAGGGTCCGCACGCAGTATTTT	CASSEAPASGRVRTQYF	TRBV6-1	TRBJ2-3	TRBD2	NA
TGTGCCAGCAGCTTGGCGGGAAGCGAGACCCAGTACTTC	CASSLAGSETQYF	TRBV5-6	TRBJ2-5	NA	NA
TGTGCCAGCAGTTCAAGAACCAGTGTGAACACTGAAGCTTTCTTT	CASSSRTSVNTEAFF	TRBV27	TRBJ1-1	NA	NA
TGCGCCAGCAGCTTGGCCCTACTTAGCGGGGGCGAGCAGTTCTTC	CASSLALLSGGEQFF	TRBV5-1	TRBJ2-1	TRBD2	NA
TGTGCCAGCAGCTTAAGCCTAGCCTCCGGCGAGCAGTACTTC	CASSLSLASGEQYF	TRBV7-3	TRBJ2-7	NA	few
TGTGCCTCGGACGCAAGGGGGCAGGATTCACCCCTCCACTTT	CASDARGQDSPLHF	TRBV30	TRBJ1-6	TRBD1	NA
TGTGCCAGCAGCAGGGGGGGGGACACTGAAGCTTTCTTT	CASSRGGDTEAFF	TRBV7-3	TRBJ1-1	NA	NA
TGTGCCAGCAGTGTTTGGCAGGACATGAACACTGAAGCTTTCTTT	CASSVWQDMNTEAFF	TRBV2	TRBJ1-1	NA	NA
TGTGCCAGCTCGCGGACAGGGGGGAACACCGGGGAGCTGTTTTTT	CASSRTGGNTGELFF	TRBV18	TRBJ2-2	TRBD1	few
TGTGCCAGTAGTATGGGGCCACCTGGTGAAAAACTGTTTTTT	CASSMGPPGEKLFF	TRBV19	TRBJ1-4	NA	NA
TGTGCCAGCAGTTCCCGAATTGCGCCAACTAACTATGGCTACACCTTC	CASSSRIAPTNYGYTF	TRBV27	TRBJ1-2	NA	NA
TGTGCCAGCAGTCTACAGGGGAGTGAGCAGTTCTTC	CASSLQGSEQFF	TRBV28	TRBJ2-1	TRBD1	NA
TGTGCCATCAGGGGGACAGGCCCTAATGAGCAGTACTTC	CAIRGTGPNEQYF	TRBV10-3	TRBJ2-5	TRBD1	NA
TGTGCCAGCAGCCCGACAGGGGTCTATGGCTACACCTTC	CASSPTGVYGYTF	TRBV7-9	TRBJ1-2	TRBD1	NA
TGTGCCAGCACCCTCACAAGGACTTTCCAAGAGACCCAGTACTTC	CASTLTRTFQETQYF	TRBV28	TRBJ2-5	NA	NA
TGCGCCAGCAGTGAAGGGGGGGGCGGTGAAGCTTTCTTT	CASSEGGGGEAFF	TRBV10-1	TRBJ1-1	NA	NA
TGTGCCAGCTCACCACCAACGGGACAGGGGGCAGATACGCAGTATTTT	CASSPPTGQGADTQYF	TRBV18	TRBJ2-3	TRBD1	NA
TGTGCCAGCAGTTTCGACCAGGGGGTATCCTACGAGCAGTACTTC	CASSFDQGVSYEQYF	TRBV7-9	TRBJ2-7	TRBD1	once
TGTGCCAGCAGTTTATCGTTCGGGACTCCAGGCAATGAGCAGTTCTTC	CASSLSFGTPGNEQFF	TRBV27	TRBJ2-1	NA	NA
TGTGCCAGCAGTTATCGAGCTTATAGCAATCAGCCCCAGCATTTT	CASSYRAYSNQPQHF	TRBV6-5	TRBJ1-5	NA	NA
TGTGCCACCAGCGGTCCGGGACAGATAGAGACCCAGTACTTC	CATSGPGQIETQYF	TRBV15	TRBJ2-5	TRBD1	few
TGTGCCAGCAGCACCCGGACTAGCGGGACCTCCCCCAACGAGCAGTACTTC	CASSTRTSGTSPNEQYF	TRBV5-6	TRBJ2-7	TRBD2	once
TGTGCCTGGAAGCCTGGACAGGGGTTCGAGCAGTACTTC	CAWKPGQGFEQYF	TRBV30	TRBJ2-7	TRBD1	NA
TGCGCCAGCAGGCCTCAACTAGCGGGGGGATACAATGAGCAGTTCTTC	CASRPQLAGGYNEQFF	TRBV5-1	TRBJ2-1	TRBD2	NA
TGTGCCAGCAACCCGCCCAGCGACACTGAAGCTTTCTTT	CASNPPSDTEAFF	TRBV7-9	TRBJ1-1	NA	NA
TGTGCCAGCAGTCGACAGGGACAAGAGACCCAGTACTTC	CASSRQGQETQYF	TRBV6-1	TRBJ2-5	TRBD1	NA
TGTGCCAGCAGTGAAGGTCTAGGGGAGCCCCAGCATTTT	CASSEGLGEPQHF	TRBV2	TRBJ1-5	NA	NA
TGTGCCACCAGCAGAGGCGACTGGCTGGCGGAAGGCTACACCTTC	CATSRGDWLAEGYTF	TRBV15	TRBJ1-2	NA	NA
TGTGCCAGCAGTGAGTTAGGTAGCGGGAGTGCGCAGTTCTTC	CASSELGSGSAQFF	TRBV2	TRBJ2-1	TRBD2	NA
TGTGCCAGCAGCTTAAATTCAGGGTCCCAAGAGACCCAGTACTTC	CASSLNSGSQETQYF	TRBV7-3	TRBJ2-5	NA	NA
TGTGCCAGTAGTACTAGGGGGTACGAAGCTTTCTTT	CASSTRGYEAFF	TRBV19	TRBJ1-1	NA	NA
TGTGCCAGTACAAGACAGATCCTAACACCCCTCCACTTT	CASTRQILTPLHF	TRBV19	TRBJ1-6	NA	NA
TGTGCCAGCAGTGATTTGGACAGGGTCTACGAGCAGTACTTC	CASSDLDRVYEQYF	TRBV6-1	TRBJ2-7	TRBD1	NA
TGTGCCAGCAGCAAGACAGGCTCCAACAATGAGCAGTTCTTC	CASSKTGSNNEQFF	TRBV6-1	TRBJ2-1	NA	NA
TGCGCCAGCAGCTTGGCGGAGGGTAGCTACACCTTC	CASSLAEGSYTF	TRBV5-1	TRBJ1-2	NA	NA
TGTGCCAGCAGCTTAGGAACCGGGACAGGGGTCGATGAGCAGTTCTTC	CASSLGTGTGVDEQFF	TRBV7-8	TRBJ2-1	TRBD1	NA
TGTGCCAGCAGTGACCCGGGACAAGGCCCTTCGTTTAATGAAAAACTGTTTTTT	CASSDPGQGPSFNEKLFF	TRBV6-1	TRBJ1-4	NA	NA
TGTGCCAGGTGTGGGTACAGACGCTATGGCTACACCTTC	CARCGYRRYGYTF	TRBV18	TRBJ1-2	NA	NA
TGTGCCAGCAGCCTGACTAGACCGGGAGATACGCAGTATTTT	CASSLTRPGDTQYF	TRBV6-1	TRBJ2-3	NA	NA
TGTGCCAGCAGCTTAGATTTCCTAGCGGGGGAATTAGGAAATGAGCAGTTCTTC	CASSLDFLAGELGNEQFF	TRBV7-8	TRBJ2-1	TRBD2	NA
TGTGCCTGGACCGGAGGAGGGGATCAGCCCCAGCATTTT	CAWTGGGDQPQHF	TRBV30	TRBJ1-5	NA	NA